This T cell receptor beta chain was sequenced in a study of response to subunit inactivated influenza vaccine. CDR3 length equals 13 residues. CDR1 is MNHNY and CDR2 is SVGAGI in the germline V gene (reference sequence). With 7 bases clipped from V and 4 bases from J, the junction kept 5 bases outside the gene matches. Points from the study as a whole: Few additional T cells are recruited per seasonal influenza vaccination, authors suggested.

This clonotype occurred many times. Its antigen is not known. Each CDR3 protein is one row after TCRdb ran MiXCR on the RT-PCR reads. The repertoire holds fewer than 700,000 distinct CDR3 sequences, 10% to 15% seen once, with less than 15% in the top ten. This TCR derives from a man between 45 and 60 years old who received an inactivated influenza vaccine. Sequencing used PBMCs from blood, obtained roughly 47 days after vaccination. The chain is built from TRBV6-6 and TRBJ2-3, with 7 bases identical to TRBD1. CDR3 sequence reads: CASTLTGPDTQYF. Here the CDR3 DNA reads TGTGCCAGCACGCTGACAGGGCCAGATACGCAGTATTTT.